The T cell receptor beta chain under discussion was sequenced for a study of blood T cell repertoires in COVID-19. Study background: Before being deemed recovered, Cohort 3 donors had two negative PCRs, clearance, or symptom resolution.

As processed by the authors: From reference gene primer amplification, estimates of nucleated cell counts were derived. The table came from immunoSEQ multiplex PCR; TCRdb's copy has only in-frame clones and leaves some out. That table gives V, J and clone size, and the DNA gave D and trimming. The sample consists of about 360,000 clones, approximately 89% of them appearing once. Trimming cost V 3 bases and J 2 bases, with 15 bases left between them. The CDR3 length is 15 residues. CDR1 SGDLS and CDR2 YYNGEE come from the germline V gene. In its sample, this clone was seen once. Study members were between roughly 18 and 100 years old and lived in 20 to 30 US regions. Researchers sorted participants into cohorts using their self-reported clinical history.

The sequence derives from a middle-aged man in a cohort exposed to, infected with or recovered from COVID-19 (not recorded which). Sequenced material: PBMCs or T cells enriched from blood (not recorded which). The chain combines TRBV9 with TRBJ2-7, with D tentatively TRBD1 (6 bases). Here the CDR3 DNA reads TGTGCCAGCAGCGACAACCGGGACAAGCCCTACGAGCAGTACTTC. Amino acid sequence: CASSDNRDKPYEQYF.